The entry that follows covers one T cell receptor (beta chain) sequence. Its target is not known. This sample was taken from a study of CD8 T cells in Susac syndrome. Study at large: There were Susac syndrome patients who were therapy-naive at blood draw, others on corticosteroids, and others on intravenous immunoglobulin alone.

General study results and limits: Clonal expansion involving Susac CD8+ cells peaked in TEMRA cells and active patients.

V was pared by 4 bases and J by 2 bases, with 13 bases between. This CDR3 is built from 15 residues. Germline V lookup: CDR1 LGHNA, CDR2 YNFKEQ. An amount of RNA that ranged from roughly 0.5 to 1 ug was reverse transcribed with random hexamers. Amplification of TCR beta CDR3 by immunoSEQ multiplex PCR spanned 54 Vbeta and 13 Jbeta. MiXCR, run by TCRdb on the immunoSEQ multiplex PCR reads, gives a single entry per CDR3 protein. The sample records approximately 190,000 distinct CDR3 sequences, 85% to 95% being singletons. The TCR originated in a human donor with Susac syndrome. Sequencing was performed on CD8+ T cells from PBMCs. V usage is TRBV4-2 and J usage is TRBJ2-3; D ambiguous. The CDR3 spells CASSPEEEVTDTQYF. The DNA for the CDR3 is TGTGCCAGCAGCCCCGAGGAAGAGGTCACAGATACGCAGTATTTT.